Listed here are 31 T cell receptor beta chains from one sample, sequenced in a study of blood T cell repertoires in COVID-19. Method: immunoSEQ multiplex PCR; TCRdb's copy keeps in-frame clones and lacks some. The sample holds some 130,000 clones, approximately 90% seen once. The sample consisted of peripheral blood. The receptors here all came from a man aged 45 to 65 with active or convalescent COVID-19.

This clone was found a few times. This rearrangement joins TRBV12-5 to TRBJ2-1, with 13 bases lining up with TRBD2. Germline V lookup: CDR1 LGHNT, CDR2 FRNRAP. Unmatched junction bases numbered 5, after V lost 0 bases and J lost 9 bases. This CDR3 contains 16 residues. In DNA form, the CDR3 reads TGTGCTAGTGGTTTGGTGGGACTAGCGGGAAGAAGTGAGCAGTTCTTC. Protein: CASGLVGLAGRSEQFF.

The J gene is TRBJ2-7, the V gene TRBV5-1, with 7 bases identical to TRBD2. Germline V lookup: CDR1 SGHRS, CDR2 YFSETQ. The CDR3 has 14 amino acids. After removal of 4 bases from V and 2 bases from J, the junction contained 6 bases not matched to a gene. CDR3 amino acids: CASSISGQTYEQYF. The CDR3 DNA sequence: TGCGCCAGCAGCATTAGCGGGCAGACCTACGAGCAGTACTTC.

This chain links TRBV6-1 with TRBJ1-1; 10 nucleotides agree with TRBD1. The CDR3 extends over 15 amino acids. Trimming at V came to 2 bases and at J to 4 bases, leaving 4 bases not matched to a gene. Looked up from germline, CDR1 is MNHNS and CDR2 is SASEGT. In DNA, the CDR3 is TGTGCCAGCAGTGAATGGGGGGACAGGGGCACTGAAGCTTTCTTT. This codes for CASSEWGDRGTEAFF.

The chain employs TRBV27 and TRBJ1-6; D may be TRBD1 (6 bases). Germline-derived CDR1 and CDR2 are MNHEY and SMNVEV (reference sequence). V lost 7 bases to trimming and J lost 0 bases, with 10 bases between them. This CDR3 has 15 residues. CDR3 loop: CASTRGGSYNSPLHF. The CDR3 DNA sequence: TGTGCCAGCACTCGAGGGGGCTCCTATAATTCACCCCTCCACTTT.

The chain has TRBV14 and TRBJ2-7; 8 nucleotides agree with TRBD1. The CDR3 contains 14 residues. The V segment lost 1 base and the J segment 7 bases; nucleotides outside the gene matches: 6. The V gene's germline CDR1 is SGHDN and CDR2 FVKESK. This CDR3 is CASSQGGQAREQYF. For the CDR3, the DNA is TGTGCCAGCAGCCAAGGGGGACAGGCAAGAGAGCAGTACTTC.

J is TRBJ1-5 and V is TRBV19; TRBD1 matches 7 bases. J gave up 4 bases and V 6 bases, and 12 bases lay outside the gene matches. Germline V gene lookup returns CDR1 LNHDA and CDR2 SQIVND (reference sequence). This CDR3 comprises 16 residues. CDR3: CASSKAAGGKNQPQHF. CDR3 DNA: TGTGCCAGTAGCAAAGCGGCAGGGGGGAAGAATCAGCCCCAGCATTTT.

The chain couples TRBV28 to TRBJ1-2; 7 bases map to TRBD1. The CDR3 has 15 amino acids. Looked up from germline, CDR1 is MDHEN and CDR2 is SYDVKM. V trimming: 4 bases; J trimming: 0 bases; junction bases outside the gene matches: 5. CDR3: CASSSSGGANYGYTF. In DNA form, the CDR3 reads TGTGCCAGCAGTTCCTCAGGGGGAGCTAACTATGGCTACACCTTC.

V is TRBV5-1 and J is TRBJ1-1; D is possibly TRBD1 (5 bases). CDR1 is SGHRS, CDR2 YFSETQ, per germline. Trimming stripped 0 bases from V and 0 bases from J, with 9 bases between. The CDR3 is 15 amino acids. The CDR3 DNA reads TGCGCCAGCAGCTTGGAGGGGAACATGAACACTGAAGCTTTCTTT. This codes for CASSLEGNMNTEAFF.

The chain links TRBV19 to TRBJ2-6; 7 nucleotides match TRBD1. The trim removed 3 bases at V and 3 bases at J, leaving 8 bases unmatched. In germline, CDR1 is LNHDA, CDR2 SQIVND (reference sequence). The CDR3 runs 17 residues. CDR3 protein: CASSITGTAFGANVLTF. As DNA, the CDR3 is TGTGCCAGTAGTATCACCGGGACAGCTTTTGGGGCCAACGTCCTGACTTTC. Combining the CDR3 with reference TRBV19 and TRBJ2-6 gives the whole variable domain DGGITQSPKYLFRKEGQNVTLSCEQNLNHDAMYWYRQDPGQGLRLIYYSQIVNDFQKGDIAEGYSVSREKKESFPLTVTSAQKNPTAFYLCASSITGTAFGANVLTFGAGSRLTVL.

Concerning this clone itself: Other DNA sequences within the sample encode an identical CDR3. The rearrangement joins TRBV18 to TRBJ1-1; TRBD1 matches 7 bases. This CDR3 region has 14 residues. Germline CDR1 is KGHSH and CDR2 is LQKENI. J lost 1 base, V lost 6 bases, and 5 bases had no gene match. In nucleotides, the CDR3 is TGTGCCAGCTCGCCGAGGACAGGGAACACTGAAGCTTTCTTT. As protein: CASSPRTGNTEAFF.

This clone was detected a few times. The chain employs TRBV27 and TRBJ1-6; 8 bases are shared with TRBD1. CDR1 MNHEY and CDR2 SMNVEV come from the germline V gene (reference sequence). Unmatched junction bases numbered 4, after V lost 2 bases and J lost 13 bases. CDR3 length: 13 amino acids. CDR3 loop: CASSLGTGPPLHF. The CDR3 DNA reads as TGTGCCAGCAGTTTAGGGACAGGTCCTCCCCTCCACTTT.

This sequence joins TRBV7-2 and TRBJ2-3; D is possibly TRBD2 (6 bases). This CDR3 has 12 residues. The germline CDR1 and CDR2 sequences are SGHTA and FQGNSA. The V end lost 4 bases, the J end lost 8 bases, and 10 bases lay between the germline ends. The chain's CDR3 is CASSSGGFTQYF. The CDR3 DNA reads TGTGCCAGCAGCTCCGGGGGATTTACGCAGTATTTT. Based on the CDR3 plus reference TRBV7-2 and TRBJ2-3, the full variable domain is GAGVSQSPSNKVTEKGKDVELRCDPISGHTALYWYRQSLGQGLEFLIYFQGNSAPDKSGLPSDRFSAERTGGSVSTLTIQRTQQEDSAVYLCASSSGGFTQYFGPGTRLTVL.

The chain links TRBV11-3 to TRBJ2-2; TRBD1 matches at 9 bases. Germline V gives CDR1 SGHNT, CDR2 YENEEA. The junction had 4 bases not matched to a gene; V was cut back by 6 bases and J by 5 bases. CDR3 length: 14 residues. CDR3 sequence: CASRGQGGTGELFF. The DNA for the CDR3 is TGTGCCAGCAGGGGACAGGGAGGTACCGGGGAGCTGTTTTTT.

The CDR3 nucleotides read TGTGCCAGCAGCTTAGACAGGGAAGGAGGAGGTTTATACAATGAGCAGTTCTTC. Residues: CASSLDREGGGLYNEQFF. The chain is built from TRBV5-6 and TRBJ2-1, with TRBD1 matching 7 bases. Looked up from germline, CDR1 is SGHDT and CDR2 is YYEEEE. Losses at the gene ends were 2 bases for V and 4 bases for J; bases not matched to a gene: 15. The CDR3 runs 18 residues.

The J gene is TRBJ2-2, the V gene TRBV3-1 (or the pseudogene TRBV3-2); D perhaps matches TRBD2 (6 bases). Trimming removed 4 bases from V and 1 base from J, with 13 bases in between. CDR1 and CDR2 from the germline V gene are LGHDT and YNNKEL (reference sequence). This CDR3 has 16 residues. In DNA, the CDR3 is TGTGCCAGCAGCCCACGGGGGTGGGAGAACACCGGGGAGCTGTTTTTT. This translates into CASSPRGWENTGELFF.

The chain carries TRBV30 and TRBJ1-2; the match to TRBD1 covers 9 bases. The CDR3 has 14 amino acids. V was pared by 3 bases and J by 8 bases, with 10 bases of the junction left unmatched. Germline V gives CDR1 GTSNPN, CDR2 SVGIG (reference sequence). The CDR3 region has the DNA TGTGCCTGGAGGACAGGGGGAGGTACATTAGGCTACACCTTC. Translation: CAWRTGGGTLGYTF.

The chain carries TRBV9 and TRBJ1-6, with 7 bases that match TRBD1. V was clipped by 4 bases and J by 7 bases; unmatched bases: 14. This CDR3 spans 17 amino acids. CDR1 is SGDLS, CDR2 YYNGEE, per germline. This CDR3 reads CASSNLRQGVTNSPLHF. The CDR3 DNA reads TGTGCCAGCAGCAATCTCAGGCAGGGGGTCACAAATTCACCCCTCCACTTT.

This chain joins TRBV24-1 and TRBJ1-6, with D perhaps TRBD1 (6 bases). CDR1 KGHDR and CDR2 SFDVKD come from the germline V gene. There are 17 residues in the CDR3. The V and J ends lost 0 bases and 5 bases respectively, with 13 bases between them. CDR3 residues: CATSDLRVKGDNSPLHF. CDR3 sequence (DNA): TGTGCCACCAGTGATTTGCGGGTTAAGGGGGATAATTCACCCCTCCACTTT.

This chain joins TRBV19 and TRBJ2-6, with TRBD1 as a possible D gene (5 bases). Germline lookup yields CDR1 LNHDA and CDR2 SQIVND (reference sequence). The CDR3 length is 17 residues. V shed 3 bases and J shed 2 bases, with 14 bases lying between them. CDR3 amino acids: CASSMGRVGPGANVLTF. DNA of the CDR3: TGTGCCAGTAGTATGGGCAGGGTAGGGCCTGGGGCCAACGTCCTGACTTTC.

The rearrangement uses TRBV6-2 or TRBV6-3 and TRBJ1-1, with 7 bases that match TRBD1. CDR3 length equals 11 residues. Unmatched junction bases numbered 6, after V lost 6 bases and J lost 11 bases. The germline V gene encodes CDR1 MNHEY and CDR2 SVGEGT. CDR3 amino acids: CASSSTGVAFF. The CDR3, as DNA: TGTGCCAGCAGCTCCACAGGGGTGGCTTTCTTT.

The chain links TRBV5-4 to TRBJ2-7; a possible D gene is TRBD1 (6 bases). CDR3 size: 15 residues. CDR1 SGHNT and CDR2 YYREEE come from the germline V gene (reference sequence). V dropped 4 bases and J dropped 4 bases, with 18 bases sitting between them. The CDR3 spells CASSRQKQGLYEQYF. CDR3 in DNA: TGTGCCAGCAGCCGTCAAAAACAGGGTTTGTACGAGCAGTACTTC.

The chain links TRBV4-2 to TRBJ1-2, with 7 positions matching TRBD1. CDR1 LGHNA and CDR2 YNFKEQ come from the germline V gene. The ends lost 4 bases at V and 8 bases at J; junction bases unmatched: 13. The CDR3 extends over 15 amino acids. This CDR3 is CASSLDRDSPGGYTF. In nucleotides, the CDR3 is TGTGCCAGCAGCCTTGACAGGGATTCCCCGGGGGGCTACACCTTC.

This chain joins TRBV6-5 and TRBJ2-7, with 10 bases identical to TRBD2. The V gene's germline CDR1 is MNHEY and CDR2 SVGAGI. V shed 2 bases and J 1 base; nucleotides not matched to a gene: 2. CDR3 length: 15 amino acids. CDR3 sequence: CASSYASGGSYEQYF. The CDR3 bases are TGTGCCAGCAGTTACGCTAGCGGGGGTTCCTACGAGCAGTACTTC.

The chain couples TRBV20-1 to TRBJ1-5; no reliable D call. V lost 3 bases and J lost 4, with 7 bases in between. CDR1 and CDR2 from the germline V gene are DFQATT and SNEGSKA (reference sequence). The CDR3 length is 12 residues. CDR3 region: CSASPGNQPQHF. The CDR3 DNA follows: TGCAGTGCTAGTCCGGGAAATCAGCCCCAGCATTTT.

The CDR3, as DNA: TGTGCCAGCAGCATAGATAGCGGCATAACGGCCTACGAGCAGTACTTC. Translation gives CASSIDSGITAYEQYF. V gene TRBV21-1 combines with J gene TRBJ2-7; TRBD2, the table's D call, was not compared with the DNA. TRBV21-1 is marked as a pseudogene. CDR3 size: 16 residues.

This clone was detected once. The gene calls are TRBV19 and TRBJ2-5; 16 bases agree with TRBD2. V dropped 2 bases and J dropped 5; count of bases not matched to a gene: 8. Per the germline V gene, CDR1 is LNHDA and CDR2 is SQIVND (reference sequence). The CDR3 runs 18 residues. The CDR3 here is CASSISDGTSGGVETQYF. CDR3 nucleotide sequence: TGTGCCAGTAGTATATCGGACGGGACTAGCGGGGGGGTGGAGACCCAGTACTTC.

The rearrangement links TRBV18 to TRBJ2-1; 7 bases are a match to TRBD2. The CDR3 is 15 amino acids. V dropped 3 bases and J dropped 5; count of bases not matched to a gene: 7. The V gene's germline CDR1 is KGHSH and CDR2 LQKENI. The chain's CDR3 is CASSPQAGMNNEQFF. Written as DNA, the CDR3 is TGTGCCAGCTCACCTCAAGCGGGAATGAACAATGAGCAGTTCTTC.

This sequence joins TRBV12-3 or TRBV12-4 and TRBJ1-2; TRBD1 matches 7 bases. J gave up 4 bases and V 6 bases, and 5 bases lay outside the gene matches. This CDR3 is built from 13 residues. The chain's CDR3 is CASSQGQAYGYTF. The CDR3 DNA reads TGTGCCAGCAGCCAAGGACAGGCCTATGGCTACACCTTC.

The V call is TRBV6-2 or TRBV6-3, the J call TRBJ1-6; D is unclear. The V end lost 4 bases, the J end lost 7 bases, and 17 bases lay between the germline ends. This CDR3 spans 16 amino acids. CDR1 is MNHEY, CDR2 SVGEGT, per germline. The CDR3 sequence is CASSWPPGDLNSPLHF. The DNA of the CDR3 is TGTGCCAGCAGTTGGCCACCGGGAGACCTAAATTCACCCCTCCACTTT.

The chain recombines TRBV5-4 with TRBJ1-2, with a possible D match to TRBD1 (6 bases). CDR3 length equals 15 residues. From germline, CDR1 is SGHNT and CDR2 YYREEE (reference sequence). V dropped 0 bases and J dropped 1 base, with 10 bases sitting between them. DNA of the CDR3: TGTGCCAGCAGCTTGGACAGGGTAAATAACTATGGCTACACCTTC. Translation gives CASSLDRVNNYGYTF.

The CDR3 nucleotides are TGTGCCAGCAAAACAGGGTCTGGAAACACCATATATTTT. Its protein product is CASKTGSGNTIYF. This chain connects TRBV2 to TRBJ1-3, with TRBD1 as a possible D gene (6 bases). From germline, CDR1 is SNHLY and CDR2 FYNNEI. There are 13 residues in the CDR3. The V and J ends lost 7 bases and 1 base respectively, with 8 bases between them.